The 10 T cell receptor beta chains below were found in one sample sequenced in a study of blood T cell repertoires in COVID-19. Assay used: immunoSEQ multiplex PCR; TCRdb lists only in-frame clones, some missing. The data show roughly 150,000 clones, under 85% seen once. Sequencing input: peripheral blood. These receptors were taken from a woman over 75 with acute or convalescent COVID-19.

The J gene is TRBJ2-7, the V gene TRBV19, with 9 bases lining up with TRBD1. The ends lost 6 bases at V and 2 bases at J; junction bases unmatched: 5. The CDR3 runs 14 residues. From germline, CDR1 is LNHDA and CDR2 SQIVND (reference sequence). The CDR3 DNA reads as TGTGCCAGTAGAAAAACAGGGGGCCCCTACGAGCAGTACTTC. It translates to CASRKTGGPYEQYF.

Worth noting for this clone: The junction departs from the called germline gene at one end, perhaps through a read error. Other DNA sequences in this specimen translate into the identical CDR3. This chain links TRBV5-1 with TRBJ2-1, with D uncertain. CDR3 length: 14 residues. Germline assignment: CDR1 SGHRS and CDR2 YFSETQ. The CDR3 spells CASSLDSLRWEQFF. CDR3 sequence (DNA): TGTGCCAGCAGCCTAGACTCTCTGAGGTGGGAGCAGTTCTTC. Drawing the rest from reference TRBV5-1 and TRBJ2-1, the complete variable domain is KAGVTQTPRYLIKTRGQQVTLSCSPISGHRSVSWYQQTPGQGLQFLFEYFSETQRNKGNFPGRFSGRQFSNSRSEMNVSTLELGDSALYLCASSLDSLRWEQFFGPGTRLTVL.

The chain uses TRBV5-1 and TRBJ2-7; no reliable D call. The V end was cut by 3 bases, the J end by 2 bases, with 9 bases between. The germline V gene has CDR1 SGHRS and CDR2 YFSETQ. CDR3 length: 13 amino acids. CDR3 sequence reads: CASSSTETYEQYF. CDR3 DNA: TGCGCCAGCAGCTCCACAGAAACCTACGAGCAGTACTTC.

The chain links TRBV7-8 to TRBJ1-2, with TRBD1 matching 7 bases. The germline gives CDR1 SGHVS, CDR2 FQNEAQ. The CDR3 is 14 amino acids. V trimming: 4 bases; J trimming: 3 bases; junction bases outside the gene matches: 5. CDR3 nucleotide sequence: TGTGCCAGCAGCTCCCGGGACAGAGACTATGGCTACACCTTC. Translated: CASSSRDRDYGYTF.

The CDR3 sequence: CASGTVTNEQFF. In nucleotides, the CDR3 is TGCGCCAGCGGGACAGTGACAAATGAGCAGTTCTTC. The chain couples TRBV5-1 to TRBJ2-1; 7 bases are shared with TRBD1. Trimming took 7 bases from V and 7 from J; bases not matched to a gene: 5. The CDR3 contains 12 residues. CDR1 and CDR2 from the germline V gene are SGHRS and YFSETQ.

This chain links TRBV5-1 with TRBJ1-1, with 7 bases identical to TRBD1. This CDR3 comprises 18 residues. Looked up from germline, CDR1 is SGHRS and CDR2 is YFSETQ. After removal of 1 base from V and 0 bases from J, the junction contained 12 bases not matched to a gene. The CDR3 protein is CASSLSHSGQTMNTEAFF. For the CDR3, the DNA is TGCGCCAGCAGCTTGAGCCACTCGGGACAGACCATGAACACTGAAGCTTTCTTT.

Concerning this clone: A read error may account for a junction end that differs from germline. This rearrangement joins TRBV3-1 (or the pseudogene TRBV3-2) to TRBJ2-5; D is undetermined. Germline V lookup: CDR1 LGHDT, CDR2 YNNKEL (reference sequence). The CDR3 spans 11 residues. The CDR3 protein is CASSQSSVLDF. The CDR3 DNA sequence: TGTGCCAGCAGCCAATCTTCGGTCTTGGACTTC.

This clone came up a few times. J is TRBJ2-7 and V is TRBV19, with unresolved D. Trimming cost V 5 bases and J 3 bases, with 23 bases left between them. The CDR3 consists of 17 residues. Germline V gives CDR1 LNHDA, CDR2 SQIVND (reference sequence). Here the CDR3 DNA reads TGTGCCAGTAGTTTAAAAGTGTCCAGCGCGCTGGACTACGAGCAGTACTTC. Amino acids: CASSLKVSSALDYEQYF.

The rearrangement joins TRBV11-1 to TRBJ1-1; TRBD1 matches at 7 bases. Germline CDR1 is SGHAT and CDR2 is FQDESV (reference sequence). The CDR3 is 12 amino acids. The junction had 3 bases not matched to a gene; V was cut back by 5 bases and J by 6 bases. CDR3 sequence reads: CASSTQGAEAFF. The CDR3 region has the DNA TGTGCCAGCAGCACTCAGGGGGCTGAAGCTTTCTTT.

The CDR3 DNA is TGTGCCAGCAGCCACCCCAGGGGTACGCAGTATTTT. It codes for CASSHPRGTQYF. This chain connects TRBV7-3 to TRBJ2-3, with D maybe TRBD1 (6 bases). The V end lost 5 bases, the J end lost 8 bases, and 11 bases lay between the germline ends. This CDR3 contains 12 residues. Germline V gene sequence: CDR1 SGHTA, CDR2 FQGTGA.